The 18 T cell receptor beta chains below come from one sample, sequenced in a study of beta chain features in type 1 diabetes. The study, taken as a whole, reports: A moderate, significant TCRB CDR3 shortening appeared in type 1 diabetes across four CD4+ subsets.

As every portion of the isolated RNA was reverse transcribed, the sequencing read expressed TCRB transcripts. Measured with immunoSEQ multiplex PCR; TCRdb has only the in-frame clones, and not every one. The data contain around 160,000 clones, around 63% of them seen just once; the ten biggest clones take up 0.08% to 0.095%. These receptors lack a known antigen. Input material: naive CD4+ T cells from blood. These receptors were taken from a man aged 25-45 years with type 1 diabetes.

The V call is TRBV30, the J call TRBJ2-5; D call uncertain. This CDR3 spans 12 amino acids. The germline V gene has CDR1 GTSNPN and CDR2 SVGIG (reference sequence). V was cut by 4 bases and J by 5 bases, with 11 bases left in between. CDR3 DNA: TGTGCCTGGATAACCCCCGGGGAGACCCAGTACTTC. Translated: CAWITPGETQYF.

The chain couples TRBV7-9 to TRBJ1-6; D might be TRBD1 (6 bases). CDR3 size: 15 residues. Trimming cost V 5 bases and J 3 bases, with 11 bases left between them. The V gene's germline CDR1 is SEHNR and CDR2 FQNEAQ (reference sequence). This CDR3 is CASSPRDNYNSPLHF. The DNA for the CDR3 is TGTGCCAGCAGCCCCCGGGACAACTATAATTCACCCCTCCACTTT.

Regarding this clone: This specimen includes other DNA sequences encoding the same CDR3. This rearrangement joins TRBV7-2 to TRBJ2-3, with D unclear. V was clipped by 0 bases and J by 1 base, with 5 bases between them. The germline gives CDR1 SGHTA, CDR2 FQGNSA. This CDR3 has 14 amino acids. The CDR3 DNA sequence: TGTGCCAGCAGCTTAGCCGGCGGCACAGATACGCAGTATTTT. It codes for CASSLAGGTDTQYF.

The gene calls are TRBV29-1 and TRBJ2-5; 9 positions agree with TRBD1. V lost 6 bases to trimming and J lost 5 bases; unmatched junction nucleotides: 7. CDR3 length: 13 residues. Germline assignment: CDR1 SQVTM and CDR2 ANQGSEA. CDR3 DNA: TGCAGCGTCGTAACAGGGGGCGTGGAGACCCAGTACTTC. Translating gives CSVVTGGVETQYF. The full variable domain, completed using reference TRBV29-1 and TRBJ2-5, is SAVISQKPSRDICQRGTSLTIQCQVDSQVTMMFWYRQQPGQSLTLIATANQGSEATYESGFVIDKFPISRPNLTFSTLTVSNMSPEDSSIYLCSVVTGGVETQYFGPGTRLLVL.

The V call is TRBV30, the J call TRBJ1-6; 7 bases fit TRBD1. There are 14 residues in the CDR3. Germline V gene lookup returns CDR1 GTSNPN and CDR2 SVGIG (reference sequence). V lost 2 bases to trimming and J lost 8 bases; unmatched junction nucleotides: 6. The CDR3 DNA reads as TGTGCCTGGAGTCGACAGGGCGGGGATTCACCCCTCCACTTT. Its protein product is CAWSRQGGDSPLHF.

The CDR3 reads CASSFYNSPLHF. As DNA, the CDR3 is TGTGCCAGCAGTTTCTATAATTCACCCCTCCACTTT. V is TRBV2 and J is TRBJ1-6; D ambiguous. The V end lost 5 bases, the J end lost 3 bases, and 2 bases lay between the germline ends. The CDR3 extends over 12 amino acids. Per the germline V gene, CDR1 is SNHLY and CDR2 is FYNNEI.

The gene calls are TRBV6-1 and TRBJ2-7; the D gene is possibly TRBD2 (5 bases). The CDR3 contains 14 residues. V lost 4 bases, J lost 2 bases, and 12 bases lay in between. Germline V gene lookup returns CDR1 MNHNS and CDR2 SASEGT. The CDR3 reads CASSGGIPPYEQYF. The DNA for the CDR3 is TGTGCCAGCAGTGGAGGGATTCCCCCCTACGAGCAGTACTTC.

J is TRBJ1-1 and V is TRBV7-6; 7 nucleotides align to TRBD1. The V gene end was trimmed by 5 bases and the J gene end by 1 base; junction bases not matched to a gene: 4. The CDR3 is made up of 14 amino acids. Germline-derived CDR1 and CDR2 are SGHVS and FNYEAQ. The CDR3 sequence is CASSPGGQNTEAFF. Written as DNA, the CDR3 is TGTGCCAGCAGCCCAGGGGGTCAGAACACTGAAGCTTTCTTT.

The genes are TRBV7-9 and TRBJ1-1, with D unclear. The CDR3 consists of 13 residues. Germline CDR1 and CDR2: SEHNR and FQNEAQ (reference sequence). V shed 6 bases and J shed 3 bases, with 11 bases lying between them. CDR3: CASSVTVHTEAFF. The CDR3, as DNA: TGTGCCAGCAGTGTTACAGTTCACACTGAAGCTTTCTTT.

This sequence joins TRBV14 and TRBJ1-1; D remains ambiguous. The CDR3 has 13 amino acids. The V gene's germline CDR1 is SGHDN and CDR2 FVKESK. V lost 1 base to trimming and J lost 6 bases, with 9 bases between them. The CDR3 protein is CASSQVMPAEAFF. In DNA form, the CDR3 reads TGTGCCAGCAGCCAAGTCATGCCGGCTGAAGCTTTCTTT.

V and J are TRBV29-1 and TRBJ2-3; 8 nucleotides agree with TRBD2. CDR3 length: 15 residues. CDR1 SQVTM and CDR2 ANQGSEA come from the germline V gene. V was pared by 7 bases and J by 1 base, with 10 bases of the junction left unmatched. The CDR3 loop reads CSAHSSGGRTDTQYF. The CDR3, as DNA: TGCAGCGCACATTCCAGCGGGGGTCGCACAGATACGCAGTATTTT.

The V and J genes are TRBV10-3 and TRBJ2-3, with D uncertain. Trimming took off 1 base at V and 0 bases at J, with 8 bases between the two ends. This CDR3 spans 15 amino acids. Germline V gene data show CDR1 as ENHRY and CDR2 as SYGVKD. The CDR3 region is CAISELAASTDTQYF. CDR3 nucleotide sequence: TGTGCCATCAGTGAGTTGGCGGCTAGCACAGATACGCAGTATTTT.

The rearrangement joins TRBV6-6 to TRBJ2-2; D is unresolved. The length of the CDR3 is 14 residues. The V and J ends lost 5 bases and 3 bases respectively, with 10 bases between them. The germline V gene has CDR1 MNHNY and CDR2 SVGAGI (reference sequence). The CDR3 DNA reads TGTGCCAGCAGTCCCCGCGGAGACACCGGGGAGCTGTTTTTT. This codes for CASSPRGDTGELFF.

The chain links TRBV28 to TRBJ2-7, with TRBD1 identical over 8 bases. Germline V CDR1 and CDR2: MDHEN, SYDVKM. J was trimmed by 3 bases and V by 5 bases; bases with no gene match: 6. The CDR3 extends over 14 amino acids. The CDR3 nucleotides read TGTGCCAGCAGTCGACAGGGGTTAGGCTACGAGCAGTACTTC. Its translation is CASSRQGLGYEQYF.

V gene TRBV11-2 combines with J gene TRBJ2-7; 9 nucleotides line up with TRBD1. V lost 5 bases, J lost 4 bases, and 9 bases stayed unmatched. Germline values: CDR1 SGHAT, CDR2 FQNNGV. The CDR3 consists of 15 residues. The CDR3 bases are TGTGCCAGCAGCCCCGGACAGGGGCTTGAATACGAGCAGTACTTC. Translation gives CASSPGQGLEYEQYF.

The J gene is TRBJ1-5, the V gene TRBV25-1; 9 bases agree with TRBD1. This CDR3 has 13 residues. Germline loops: CDR1 MGHDK, CDR2 SYGVNS. V was pared by 3 bases and J by 7 bases, with 1 base of the junction left unmatched. CDR3 residues: CASSEDRGQPQHF. DNA of the CDR3: TGTGCCAGCAGTGAGGACAGGGGCCAGCCCCAGCATTTT.

This chain joins TRBV5-6 and TRBJ1-1; D is undetermined. The V and J ends lost 4 bases and 7 bases respectively, with 17 bases between them. This CDR3 is built from 14 residues. Germline V gives CDR1 SGHDT, CDR2 YYEEEE. CDR3 in amino acids: CASSGRIRGLEAFF. The CDR3 coding sequence is TGTGCCAGCAGCGGCCGGATCCGAGGGCTTGAAGCTTTCTTT.

This chain uses TRBV27 with TRBJ1-4, with no clear D. The CDR3 extends over 17 amino acids. V was cut by 5 bases and J by 10 bases, with 26 bases left in between. From germline, CDR1 is MNHEY and CDR2 SMNVEV (reference sequence). CDR3 in DNA: TGTGCCAGCAGTACTGGAGATTGGGTTGCGCCCTTCGCAAAACTGTTTTTT. As protein: CASSTGDWVAPFAKLFF.